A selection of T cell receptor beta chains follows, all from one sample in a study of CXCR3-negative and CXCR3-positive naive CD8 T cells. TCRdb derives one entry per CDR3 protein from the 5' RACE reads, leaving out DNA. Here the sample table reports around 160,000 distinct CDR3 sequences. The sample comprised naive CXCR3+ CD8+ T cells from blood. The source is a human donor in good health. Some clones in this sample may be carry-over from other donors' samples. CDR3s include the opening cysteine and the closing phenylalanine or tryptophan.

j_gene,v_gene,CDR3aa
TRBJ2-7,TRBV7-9,CASSLPSDRSPYEQYF
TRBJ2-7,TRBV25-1,CASCESGTGNNEQYF
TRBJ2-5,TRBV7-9,CASSSPQGVQETQYF
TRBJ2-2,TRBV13,CASSPGQGADGELFF
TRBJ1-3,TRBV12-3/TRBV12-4,CASSPTLGSAGAADGNTIYF
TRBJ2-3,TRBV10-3,CAISESKGTGNTDTQYF
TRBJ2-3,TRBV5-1,CASSSGTASTDTQYF
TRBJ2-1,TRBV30,CAWSVVLTDNEQFF
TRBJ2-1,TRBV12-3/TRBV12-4,CASTPGTANEQFF
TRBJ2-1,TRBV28,CASSHGPLAGGSYNEQFF
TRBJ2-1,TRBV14,CASSQKSGGSYNEQFF
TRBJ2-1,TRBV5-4,CASSGGLAHNEQFF
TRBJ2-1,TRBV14,CASSPPGQAEIGWSEQFF
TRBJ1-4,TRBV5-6,CASSLDRNNEKLFF
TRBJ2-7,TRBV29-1,CSVRASSYEQYF
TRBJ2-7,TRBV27,CASSFQGHEQYF
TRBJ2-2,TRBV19,CASSFFLGSNTGELFF
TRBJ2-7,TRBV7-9,CASSGSSYSYEQYF
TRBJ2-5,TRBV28,CASNSNRGIETQYF
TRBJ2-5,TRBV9,CASSALFTGTSQETQYF
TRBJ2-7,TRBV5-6,CASSFLYEQYF
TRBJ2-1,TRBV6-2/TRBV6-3,CASSGHPIQGDEQFF
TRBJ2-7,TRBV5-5,CASTGQRTYEQYF
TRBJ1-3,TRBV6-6,CASSYSGSGNTIYF
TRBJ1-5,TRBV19,CASSIRDNNQPQHF
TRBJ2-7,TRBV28,CASKGRLIYEQYF
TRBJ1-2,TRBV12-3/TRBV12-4,CASSGDRAGYTF
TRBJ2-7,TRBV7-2,CASSLAWGTSSYEQYF
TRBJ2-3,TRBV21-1,CASRPTPDQPATDTQYF
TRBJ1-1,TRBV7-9,CASSFPSAAAFF
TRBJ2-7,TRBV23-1,CASSQSVIPAGSYEQYF
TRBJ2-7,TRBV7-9,CASSGHTSNEQYF
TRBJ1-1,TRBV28,CASSETGDAEAFF
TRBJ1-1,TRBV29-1,CSVPGSLEAFF
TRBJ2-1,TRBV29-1,CSVELGGYGEQFF
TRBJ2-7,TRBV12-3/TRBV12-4,CASSSGLLLEQYF
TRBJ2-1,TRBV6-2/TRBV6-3,CASSYEASDSGDNEQFF
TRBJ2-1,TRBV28,CASSLLGEGAGGFHNEQFF
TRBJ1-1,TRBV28,CAVAYVDTEAFF
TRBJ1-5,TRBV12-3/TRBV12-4,CASRPDRNNQPQHF